The 29 T cell receptor beta chains in this list originate from one sample, sequenced in a study of blood T cell repertoires in COVID-19. Sequencing was performed with immunoSEQ multiplex PCR; in TCRdb, only in-frame clones are kept and a portion is missing. The sample lists 84,000 or so clones, 80% to 90% seen once, with about 13% in the top ten. Sequencing was carried out using peripheral blood. The receptor set was obtained from a human donor in a cohort sampled during active COVID-19.

The chain is built from TRBV20-1 and TRBJ2-3, with 11 bases lining up with TRBD2. Per the germline V gene, CDR1 is DFQATT and CDR2 is SNEGSKA (reference sequence). This CDR3 contains 16 residues. V gave up 3 bases and J gave up 6 bases; unmatched junction bases: 11. CDR3 coding DNA: TGCAGTGCTAGTCACTGGACTAGCGGGCGTCCGGATACGCAGTATTTT. This sequence encodes CSASHWTSGRPDTQYF.

The DNA of the CDR3 is TGTGCCAGCAGCGTAGATTTTTCCATGGATACGCAGTATTTT. It encodes CASSVDFSMDTQYF. The gene calls are TRBV9 and TRBJ2-3; no clear D gene. Germline lookup yields CDR1 SGDLS and CDR2 YYNGEE. The CDR3 is 14 amino acids. V was cut by 0 bases and J by 6 bases, with 11 bases left in between.

The chain combines TRBV19 with TRBJ2-6; 7 bases line up with TRBD1. Looked up from germline, CDR1 is LNHDA and CDR2 is SQIVND (reference sequence). CDR3 length equals 15 residues. J was trimmed by 4 bases and V by 11 bases; bases with no gene match: 11. The CDR3 region is CAVGNRGRGANVLTF. The CDR3 bases are TGTGCCGTAGGAAACAGGGGTAGGGGGGCCAACGTCCTGACTTTC. Looking up the rest from reference TRBV19 and TRBJ2-6 gives the full variable domain: DGGITQSPKYLFRKEGQNVTLSCEQNLNHDAMYWYRQDPGQGLRLIYYSQIVNDFQKGDIAEGYSVSREKKESFPLTVTSAQKNPTAFYLCAVGNRGRGANVLTFGAGSRLTVL.

The rearrangement joins TRBV2 to TRBJ2-3; D ambiguous. Per germline, CDR1 SNHLY and CDR2 FYNNEI. Deletions cut 5 bases from V and 0 bases from J, with 6 bases between. CDR3 length: 13 amino acids. CDR3 sequence (DNA): TGTGCCAGCAGTTCCACTAGCACAGATACGCAGTATTTT. Translating it yields CASSSTSTDTQYF.

The rearrangement joins TRBV6-2 or TRBV6-3 to TRBJ2-5; TRBD2 agrees at 7 bases. The germline V gene encodes CDR1 MNHEY and CDR2 SVGEGT. Trimming cost V 6 bases and J 5 bases; bases outside gene matches: 15. This CDR3 has 16 residues. The CDR3 loop is CASSSGGGWAGETQYF. In DNA, the CDR3 is TGTGCCAGCAGCTCCGGCGGGGGATGGGCGGGGGAGACCCAGTACTTC.

The J gene is TRBJ2-1, the V gene TRBV5-1; weak D call: TRBD2 (5 bases). CDR1 and CDR2 (germline): SGHRS, YFSETQ. This CDR3 comprises 16 residues. V was pared by 2 bases and J by 1 base, with 13 bases between. The CDR3, as DNA: TGCGCCAGCAGCTTCAACGGGAAACCGTCCTACAATGAGCAGTTCTTC. Amino acids: CASSFNGKPSYNEQFF.

The chain joins TRBV18 to TRBJ1-2; 10 nucleotides agree with TRBD1. Germline V gene data show CDR1 as KGHSH and CDR2 as LQKENI. The CDR3 has 17 residues. Losses at the gene ends were 6 bases for V and 0 bases for J; bases not matched to a gene: 10. CDR3 in amino acids: CASSPRGQGTTNYGYTF. CDR3 bases: TGTGCCAGCTCCCCGAGGGGACAGGGGACCACTAACTATGGCTACACCTTC.

The chain has TRBV6-6 and TRBJ1-3; TRBD1 aligns across 10 bases. Germline V gene data show CDR1 as MNHNY and CDR2 as SVGAGI (reference sequence). Unmatched junction bases numbered 7, after V lost 0 bases and J lost 8 bases. This CDR3 contains 16 residues. Here the CDR3 DNA reads TGTGCCAGCAGTTACTCGCGGGACAGGGGCTCGGACACCATATATTTT. It is translated as CASSYSRDRGSDTIYF.

This clone showed up many times. The V call is TRBV9, the J call TRBJ1-5, with 7 bases matching TRBD1. This CDR3 has 14 amino acids. V was clipped by 4 bases and J by 5 bases; unmatched bases: 6. Germline loops: CDR1 SGDLS, CDR2 YYNGEE. The CDR3 spells CASSLTGSHQPQHF. In nucleotides, the CDR3 is TGTGCCAGCAGCTTGACAGGGTCGCATCAGCCCCAGCATTTT.

This rearrangement joins TRBV6-6 to TRBJ2-3; a possible D gene is TRBD2 (6 bases). The germline gives CDR1 MNHNY, CDR2 SVGAGI (reference sequence). Trimming removed 7 bases from V and 0 bases from J, with 11 bases in between. CDR3 size: 14 residues. CDR3 nucleotides: TGTGCCAGCACCGGGACTGGGAGCACAGATACGCAGTATTTT. Encoded protein: CASTGTGSTDTQYF.

This clone came up once. The rearrangement links TRBV6-5 to TRBJ1-5, with D unresolved. Germline loops: CDR1 MNHEY, CDR2 SVGAGI. The CDR3 is 14 amino acids. V gave up 0 bases and J gave up 8 bases, with 11 bases separating them. Written as DNA, the CDR3 is TGTGCCAGCAGTTACTCGTACGGGAGCGAGCCCCAGCATTTT. It codes for CASSYSYGSEPQHF.

V usage is TRBV28 and J usage is TRBJ2-3, with no clear D. The ends were cut back, 6 bases at V and 0 bases at J, with 10 bases in the middle. The germline V gene encodes CDR1 MDHEN and CDR2 SYDVKM. This CDR3 contains 14 residues. The CDR3 loop reads CASRRGRSTDTQYF. CDR3 in DNA: TGTGCCAGCAGACGAGGCCGAAGCACAGATACGCAGTATTTT. Supplemented by reference TRBV28 and TRBJ2-3, the full variable domain reads DVKVTQSSRYLVKRTGEKVFLECVQDMDHENMFWYRQDPGLGLRLIYFSYDVKMKEKGDIPEGYSVSREKKERFSLILESASTNQTSMYLCASRRGRSTDTQYFGPGTRLTVL.

The chain joins TRBV5-6 to TRBJ1-2; 9 nucleotides line up with TRBD1. CDR1 and CDR2 from the germline V gene are SGHDT and YYEEEE. CDR3 length: 16 residues. The ends lost 3 bases at V and 7 bases at J; junction bases unmatched: 13. The CDR3: CASSSLFRTGVGGYTF. For the CDR3, the DNA is TGTGCCAGCAGCTCTCTATTTCGGACAGGGGTAGGTGGCTACACCTTC.

By share, this clone ranks as large (0.1 to 1%). The chain recombines TRBV6-1 with TRBJ1-6; weak D call: TRBD1 (5 bases). CDR3 length: 15 residues. V lost 2 bases and J lost 13, with 18 bases in between. Per germline, CDR1 MNHNS and CDR2 SASEGT. The CDR3 sequence is CASSESGDGGSPLHF. CDR3 nucleotide sequence: TGTGCCAGCAGTGAAAGCGGGGACGGCGGTTCGCCCCTCCACTTT.

There are a few counts of this clone. The chain couples TRBV2 to TRBJ1-6; 10 nucleotides align to TRBD1. V dropped 7 bases and J dropped 10; count of bases not matched to a gene: 10. This CDR3 is built from 15 residues. Per germline, CDR1 SNHLY and CDR2 FYNNEI. The CDR3 nucleotides read TGTGCCAGCAAAAAAGGACAGGGGGACGGATCACCCCTCCACTTT. Translating gives CASKKGQGDGSPLHF.

V is TRBV2 and J is TRBJ2-7; 8 bases align to TRBD1. Germline V lookup: CDR1 SNHLY, CDR2 FYNNEI. The V and J ends lost 5 bases and 2 bases, in that order; junction bases with no gene match: 5. The CDR3 has 14 amino acids. The CDR3 sequence: CASSRQGTTYEQYF. DNA of the CDR3: TGTGCCAGCAGTCGACAGGGGACGACCTACGAGCAGTACTTC.

The chain carries TRBV7-9 and TRBJ2-2; TRBD1 agrees at 7 bases. With 0 bases clipped from V and 0 bases from J, the junction kept 7 bases outside the gene matches. Germline lookup yields CDR1 SEHNR and CDR2 FQNEAQ (reference sequence). The CDR3 runs to 18 residues. In nucleotides, the CDR3 is TGTGCCAGCAGCTTAGCGATACAAGGGGGCGCGAACACCGGGGAGCTGTTTTTT. Amino acid sequence: CASSLAIQGGANTGELFF.

This clone was counted a few times. V usage is TRBV11-2 and J usage is TRBJ2-2; 13 bases fit TRBD2. CDR1 is SGHAT, CDR2 FQNNGV, per germline. The CDR3 spans 16 residues. Trimming removed 5 bases from V and 4 bases from J; junction bases left unmatched: 4. CDR3 amino acids: CASSPGLAGATGELFF. For the CDR3, the DNA is TGTGCCAGCAGCCCCGGACTAGCGGGGGCCACCGGGGAGCTGTTTTTT.

This chain uses TRBV6-2 or TRBV6-3 with TRBJ1-4; 8 bases are shared with TRBD1. V trimming: 5 bases; J trimming: 5 bases; junction bases outside the gene matches: 7. Looked up from germline, CDR1 is MNHEY and CDR2 is SVGEGT. The CDR3 consists of 15 residues. CDR3 bases: TGTGCCAGCAGTCATCCGGGACAGGTCAATGAAAAACTGTTTTTT. Residues: CASSHPGQVNEKLFF.

The J gene is TRBJ2-5, the V gene TRBV7-9; a possible D gene is TRBD2 (5 bases). The CDR3 is 17 residues long. V was trimmed by 4 bases and J by 2 bases, leaving 20 bases between them. Germline V lookup: CDR1 SEHNR, CDR2 FQNEAQ (reference sequence). CDR3 DNA: TGTGCCAGCAGCTGGGGAAGCGGTTCCCCCTGGCAAGAGACCCAGTACTTC. It translates to CASSWGSGSPWQETQYF.

To note about this clone: Germline is not matched at one junction end, which may reflect a read error. As DNA, the CDR3 is TGTGCCAGCAGCTTAGTCAGGGCTAATAATTCATCCCTCCACTTT. Translation gives CASSLVRANNSSLHF. This chain links TRBV7-8 with TRBJ1-6, with D tentatively TRBD1 (5 bases). Per the germline V gene, CDR1 is SGHVS and CDR2 is FQNEAQ. This CDR3 is 15 amino acids long.

This chain links TRBV6-5 with TRBJ2-3; TRBD2 matches at 12 bases. The V segment lost 5 bases and the J segment 1 base; nucleotides outside the gene matches: 1. CDR3 length: 15 residues. CDR1 is MNHEY and CDR2 is SVGAGI in the germline V gene. CDR3 protein: CASSRLAGGTDTQYF. CDR3 coding DNA: TGTGCCAGCAGTCGACTAGCGGGGGGCACAGATACGCAGTATTTT.

This clone was recorded once. The chain recombines TRBV9 with TRBJ2-2, with 9 bases fitting TRBD1. CDR1 and CDR2 from the germline V gene are SGDLS and YYNGEE. Unmatched junction bases numbered 8, after V lost 3 bases and J lost 5 bases. CDR3 length: 16 residues. The DNA for the CDR3 is TGTGCCAGCAGCGGGGGGGACAGGGTCCGGACCGGGGAGCTGTTTTTT. Residues: CASSGGDRVRTGELFF.

The chain has TRBV5-1 and TRBJ1-3, with TRBD1 as a possible D gene (5 bases). The CDR3 extends over 14 amino acids. Germline V gene data show CDR1 as SGHRS and CDR2 as YFSETQ. The V end was cut by 4 bases, the J end by 5 bases, with 13 bases between. The CDR3 bases are TGCGCCAGCAGCCGGTCAGACAGAAGAAACACCATATATTTT. Protein product: CASSRSDRRNTIYF.

V gene TRBV11-2 combines with J gene TRBJ1-2, with D maybe TRBD1 (5 bases). The CDR3 runs to 17 residues. From germline, CDR1 is SGHAT and CDR2 FQNNGV. The V and J ends lost 1 base and 3 bases respectively, with 18 bases between them. This CDR3 is CASSLGKPGILDYGYTF. The DNA for the CDR3 is TGTGCCAGCAGCTTAGGGAAACCAGGGATACTTGACTATGGCTACACCTTC.

The chain links TRBV7-9 to TRBJ2-5; 9 nucleotides match TRBD2. This CDR3 is built from 14 residues. The J segment lost 4 bases and the V segment lost 2 bases, leaving 2 bases of the junction unmatched. CDR1 is SEHNR and CDR2 is FQNEAQ in the germline V gene (reference sequence). The CDR3 is CASSLSAGGETQYF. The CDR3 coding sequence is TGTGCCAGCAGCTTATCAGCGGGGGGAGAGACCCAGTACTTC. The full variable domain, in which reference TRBV7-9 and TRBJ2-5 provide the parts outside the CDR3, is DTGVSQNPRHKITKRGQNVTFRCDPISEHNRLYWYRQTLGQGPEFLTYFQNEAQLEKSRLLSDRFSAERPKGSFSTLEIQRTEQGDSAMYLCASSLSAGGETQYFGPGTRLLVL.

The chain combines TRBV20-1 with TRBJ2-7; D remains unclear. Germline CDR1 reads DFQATT; CDR2 reads SNEGSKA (reference sequence). The V gene lost 7 bases and the J gene lost 2 bases, with 9 bases spanning the gap. The CDR3 is 11 residues long. DNA of the CDR3: TGCAGTGTCCCGCGGACCTACGAGCAGTACTTC. This sequence encodes CSVPRTYEQYF.

The chain combines TRBV24-1 with TRBJ1-2; D unresolved. V lost 4 bases and J 8 bases, leaving 13 bases between the germline ends. Germline CDR1 reads KGHDR; CDR2 reads SFDVKD. The CDR3 contains 13 residues. The CDR3 reads CATSDRSGLGYTF. As DNA, the CDR3 is TGTGCCACCAGTGACCGGAGCGGATTAGGCTACACCTTC.

The rearrangement links TRBV18 to TRBJ1-2; D is perhaps TRBD1 (6 bases). Trimming took 2 bases from V and 10 from J, leaving 23 bases between them. Germline V gene sequence: CDR1 KGHSH, CDR2 LQKENI. The CDR3 contains 16 residues. The chain's CDR3 is CASSPSQPKGGGDYTF. Written as DNA, the CDR3 is TGTGCCAGCTCACCATCACAACCGAAAGGGGGTGGCGACTACACCTTC.